The present entry profiles one T cell receptor beta chain with its context. Its antigen is still unknown. V was clipped by 6 bases and J by 4 bases, with 10 bases between them. CDR1 SNHLY and CDR2 FYNNEI come from the germline V gene. The CDR3 contains 14 residues. This specimen belongs to a study of post-analysis software for immune sequencing data. Study-wide context: Multiple sclerosis in the patients followed relapsing-remitting, secondary progressive and progressive-relapsing courses.

Whole-study findings and limits: Several TRBV segments (TRBV5-6, TRBV5-1 and TRBV20-1 among them) occurred more frequently in patients than in controls.

TCR beta cDNA libraries had unique molecular identifiers. TCRdb itself ran the PCR reads through MiXCR, one entry per CDR3 protein. The sample contains about 430,000 distinct CDR3 sequences, 35% to 45% of which appear only once. The sequence derives from a girl aged 2 to 10 with multiple sclerosis. The sequenced sample consisted of blood. The V and J genes are TRBV2 and TRBJ2-6; D tentatively reads TRBD1 or TRBD2 (6 bases each). The CDR3 DNA reads TGTGCCAGCAGCGGGGGCCACGGGGCCAACGTCCTGACTTTC. Residues: CASSGGHGANVLTF. Variable domain in full (rest from reference TRBV2 and TRBJ2-6): EPEVTQTPSHQVTQMGQEVILRCVPISNHLYFYWYRQILGQKVEFLVSFYNNEISEKSEIFDDQFSVERPDGSNFTLKIRSTKLEDSAMYFCASSGGHGANVLTFGAGSRLTVL.